The 4 T cell receptor beta chains given below trace back to one sample, sequenced in a study of vaccination and CD4 T cells after COVID-19 (dated by TCRdb to between 2021 and 2022). The treatment or condition label corresponds to: roughly ten-day PBMC culture with coronavirus spike peptide pools or control peptides (ViraFEST assay). CD4+ T cells from unexposed donors were collected before the COVID-19 pandemic (2011-2018). No antigen has been assigned to these receptors. The library relied on PCR. Reads for this sample came from an Illumina iSeq 100. At the Johns Hopkins FTIC core, DNA from the cultured CD4+ T cells underwent TCR sequencing with the Oncomine TCR Beta short-read assay. TCRdb trimmed public reads at Q25 via fastp, called clones via MiXCR and kept in-frame beta chains. Under each unique CDR3 protein, matching rows form one entry showing the most common genes and DNA. The sample records several thousand distinct CDR3 sequences, about 39% of which are singletons. 43% of the sample belongs to the ten largest clones.

The sequencing sample was made of CD4+ T cells from blood, cultured in vitro. The receptors originated from a human donor in good health.

This clonotype has only a few counts. This chain connects TRBV25-1 to TRBJ1-2; tentative D call: TRBD1 (5 bases). This CDR3 region has 13 residues. V was clipped by 7 bases and J by 4 bases, with 13 bases between them. The germline gives CDR1 MGHDK, CDR2 SYGVNS. The CDR3 DNA reads TGTGCCAGCAAGTCACGGGGCTTCTATGGCTACACCTTC. Protein: CASKSRGFYGYTF.

The CDR3 sequence is CASSSTGNTEAFF. As DNA, the CDR3 is TGTGCCAGCAGTTCTACAGGTAACACTGAAGCTTTCTTT. This chain uses TRBV6-5 with TRBJ1-1, with TRBD1 as a possible D gene (5 bases). The CDR3 has 13 amino acids. V lost 4 bases and J 2 bases, leaving 8 bases between the germline ends. The germline V gene has CDR1 MNHEY and CDR2 SVGAGI.

J is TRBJ2-3 and V is TRBV6-5; D gene ambiguous. CDR1 is MNHEY and CDR2 is SVGAGI in the germline V gene. The CDR3 is made up of 13 amino acids. The V gene lost 4 bases and the J gene lost 6 bases, with 11 bases spanning the gap. CDR3 DNA: TGTGCCAGCAGTTTCCTAGGGCGGGATACGCAGTATTTT. It specifies CASSFLGRDTQYF.

The chain joins TRBV20-1 to TRBJ1-1; the D is unclear. V lost 2 bases and J lost 4, with 14 bases in between. CDR3 length: 14 residues. Germline values: CDR1 DFQATT, CDR2 SNEGSKA (reference sequence). The CDR3 nucleotides are TGCAGTGCTAGACCGGGATGGGGTAGCACTGAAGCTTTCTTT. Translated, it gives CSARPGWGSTEAFF.